This entry lists 12 T cell receptor beta chains sequenced from one sample in a study of tumor-infiltrating lymphocytes in primary liver carcinoma. Co-extracted RNA and DNA came from about 20-30 mg of unsorted bulk tissue. The input was approximately 500 ng total RNA; TCR beta cDNA was made from it with a constant-region primer. For TCR beta, libraries were produced by three nested multiplex PCR rounds using slightly modified ARM-PCR. Amplification in the first two PCR rounds was performed using TRBV1-TRBV30 forward primers and a C-beta reverse primer for approximately 10 cycles each. TCRdb ran MiXCR on the multiplex PCR reads and lists one entry per CDR3 protein. The sample carries around 37,000 distinct CDR3 sequences, roughly 77% recorded once. The sample was tumor-adjacent normal liver tissue. Source of these receptors: a man aged 35-49 years with primary liver carcinoma and hepatitis B virus infection.

A word on this clonotype: A read error may produce the germline difference seen at one junction end. V gene TRBV11-2 combines with J gene TRBJ2-3, with no clear D. CDR1 is SGHAT, CDR2 FQNNGV, per germline. The CDR3 extends over 12 amino acids. CDR3 sequence reads: CASSLESGTRYF. The CDR3 nucleotides read TGTGCCAGCAGCTTAGAGTCAGGTACGCGGTATTTT.

About this clonotype: A much larger clone is a single base away; this may be a read error. V is TRBV29-1 and J is TRBJ2-7; 7 nucleotides line up with TRBD1. The CDR3 is 13 residues long. From germline, CDR1 is SQVTM and CDR2 ANQGSEA. CDR3 sequence (DNA): TGCAGCATTCTGACAGGGTACTCCTACGAGCGGTACTTC. This encodes CSILTGYSYERYF.

This sequence joins TRBV20-1 and TRBJ2-1, with 7 bases matching TRBD2. V shed 0 bases and J 10 bases; nucleotides not matched to a gene: 12. Germline V gives CDR1 DFQATT, CDR2 SNEGSKA (reference sequence). This CDR3 region has 15 residues. CDR3 sequence (DNA): TGCAGTGCTAGAGAGATGGCTAGCGGTTTACTAGAGCAGTTCTTC. It translates to CSAREMASGLLEQFF.

A note on this clonotype: One end of the junction does not line up with germline, which may come from a read error. The V call is TRBV29-1, the J call TRBJ2-2; possible D gene TRBD2, 7 bases. CDR3 length: 14 amino acids. CDR1 is SQVTM, CDR2 ANQGSEA, per germline. The CDR3 protein is CSIVGGANTGELFF. CDR3 DNA sequence: TGCAGCATTGTGGGGGGGGCGAATACCGGGGAGCTGTTTTTT.

Concerning this clonotype: This CDR3 is missing its conserved last phenylalanine or tryptophan, likely due to a read error. The CDR3 nucleotides read TGTGCCAGCAGTGAAAGAGGACAAGAGACCCAGTACTTA. The encoded protein is CASSERGQETQYL. This chain joins TRBV6-1 and TRBJ2-5; D is unresolved. From germline, CDR1 is MNHNS and CDR2 SASEGT. V was trimmed by 2 bases and J by 2 bases, leaving 6 bases between them. This CDR3 is 13 amino acids long.

About this clonotype itself: A read error may produce the germline difference seen at one junction end. V usage is TRBV4-1 and J usage is TRBJ2-7, with D tentatively TRBD2 (6 bases). This CDR3 has 15 amino acids. The germline CDR1 and CDR2 sequences are MGHRA and YSYEKL. CDR3 protein: CASSQDTALAMAQYF. The CDR3 DNA follows: TGTGCCAGCAGCCAAGATACGGCACTAGCTATGGCGCAGTACTTC.

Worth noting for this clonotype: At one end, the junction sequence differs from germline, possibly due to a read error. The chain uses TRBV4-1 and TRBJ2-3, with 15 bases identical to TRBD2. CDR3 length equals 18 residues. The germline gives CDR1 MGHRA, CDR2 YSYEKL. The CDR3 DNA reads as TGTGCCAGCATCCAAGGGGGGGGACTAGCGGGAGGACCAGATATGCAGTATTTT. Protein sequence: CASIQGGGLAGGPDMQYF.

As to this clonotype: A junction boundary mismatches the germline segment, possibly from a read error. DNA of the CDR3: TGTGCCAGCAGTTTGGCAGAGGGAACGCAGCCCCTGCATTTT. The encoded protein is CASSLAEGTQPLHF. The chain has TRBV28 and TRBJ1-5; unclear D gene. CDR1 is MDHEN, CDR2 SYDVKM, per germline. CDR3 length: 14 residues. Supplemented by reference TRBV28 and TRBJ1-5, the full variable domain reads DVKVTQSSRYLVKRTGEKVFLECVQDMDHENMFWYRQDPGLGLRLIYFSYDVKMKEKGDIPEGYSVSREKKERFSLILESASTNQTSMYLCASSLAEGTQPLHFGDGTRLSIL.

This clonotype was detected once. V usage is TRBV30 and J usage is TRBJ2-7, with TRBD2 as a possible D gene (6 bases). Per the germline V gene, CDR1 is GTSNPN and CDR2 is SVGIG (reference sequence). CDR3 length: 15 residues. V lost 4 bases to trimming and J lost 6 bases, with 22 bases between them. The CDR3 is CAWKPLRREASEQYF. CDR3 nucleotide sequence: TGTGCCTGGAAGCCTCTCCGGAGGGAGGCAAGCGAGCAGTACTTC. The variable domain in full, with the rest retrieved from reference TRBV30 and TRBJ2-7, is SQTIHQWPATLVQPVGSPLSLECTVEGTSNPNLYWYRQAAGRGLQLLFYSVGIGQISSEVPQNLSASRPQDRQFILSSKKLLLSDSGFYLCAWKPLRREASEQYFGPGTRLTVT.

With respect to this clonotype: At one of its ends the junction is not consistent with the germline gene, which may arise from a read error. This chain links TRBV4-1 with TRBJ1-1; unclear D gene. This CDR3 is built from 15 residues. Germline values: CDR1 MGHRA, CDR2 YSYEKL. The CDR3 region is CASSHPDGLSTGAFF. As DNA, the CDR3 is TGCGCCAGCAGCCACCCGGACGGGTTGAGCACTGGAGCTTTCTTT.

V and J are TRBV19 and TRBJ2-4; D may be TRBD2 (6 bases). The V end was cut by 6 bases, the J end by 6 bases, with 12 bases between. This CDR3 region has 13 residues. The germline gives CDR1 LNHDA, CDR2 SQIVND (reference sequence). Here the CDR3 DNA reads TGTGCCAGTAGGAGGGAGCGGGCAAACATTCAGTACTTC. As protein: CASRRERANIQYF. The full variable domain, in which reference TRBV19 and TRBJ2-4 provide the parts outside the CDR3, is DGGITQSPKYLFRKEGQNVTLSCEQNLNHDAMYWYRQDPGQGLRLIYYSQIVNDFQKGDIAEGYSVSREKKESFPLTVTSAQKNPTAFYLCASRRERANIQYFGAGTRLSVL.

This chain uses TRBV12-3 or TRBV12-4 with TRBJ1-6; 8 bases fit TRBD1. Trimming at V came to 5 bases and at J to 7 bases, leaving 7 bases not matched to a gene. The CDR3 runs 15 residues. Here the CDR3 DNA reads TGTGCCAGCAGTCGGACAGGGAGGTTAAATTCACCCCTCCACTTT. Translated, it gives CASSRTGRLNSPLHF.